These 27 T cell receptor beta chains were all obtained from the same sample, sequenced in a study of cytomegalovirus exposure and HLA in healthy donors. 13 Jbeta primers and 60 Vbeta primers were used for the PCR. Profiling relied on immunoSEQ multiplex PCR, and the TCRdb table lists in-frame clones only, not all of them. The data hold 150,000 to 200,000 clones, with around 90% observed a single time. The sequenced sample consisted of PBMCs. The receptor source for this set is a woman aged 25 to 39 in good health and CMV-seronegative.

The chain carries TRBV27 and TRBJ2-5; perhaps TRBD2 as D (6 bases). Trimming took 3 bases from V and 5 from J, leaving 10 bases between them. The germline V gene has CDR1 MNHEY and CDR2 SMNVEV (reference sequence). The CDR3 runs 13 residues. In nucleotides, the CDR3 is TGTGCCAGCAGTTTTGGGAGGTCGGAGACCCAGTACTTC. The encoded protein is CASSFGRSETQYF.

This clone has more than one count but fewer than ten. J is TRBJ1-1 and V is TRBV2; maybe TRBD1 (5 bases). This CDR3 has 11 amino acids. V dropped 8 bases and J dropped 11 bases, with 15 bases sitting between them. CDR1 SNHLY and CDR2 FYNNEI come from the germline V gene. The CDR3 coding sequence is TGTGCCAGCCCTGGGGCACGATGGGCTTTCTTT. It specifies CASPGARWAFF.

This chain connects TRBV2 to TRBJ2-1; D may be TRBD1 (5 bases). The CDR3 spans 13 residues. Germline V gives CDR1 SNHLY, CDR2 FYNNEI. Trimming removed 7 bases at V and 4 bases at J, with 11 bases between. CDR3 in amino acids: CASTAGLYNEQFF. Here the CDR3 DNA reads TGTGCCAGCACGGCAGGGTTATACAATGAGCAGTTCTTC.

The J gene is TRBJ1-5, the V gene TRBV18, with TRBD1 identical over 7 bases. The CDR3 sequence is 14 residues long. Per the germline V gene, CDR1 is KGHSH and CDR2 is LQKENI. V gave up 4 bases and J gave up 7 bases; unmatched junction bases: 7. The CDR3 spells CASSRQGVGQPQHF. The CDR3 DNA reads TGTGCCAGCTCACGTCAGGGGGTGGGACAGCCCCAGCATTTT. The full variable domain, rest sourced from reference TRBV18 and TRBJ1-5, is NAGVMQNPRHLVRRRGQEARLRCSPMKGHSHVYWYRQLPEEGLKFMVYLQKENIIDESGMPKERFSAEFPKEGPSILRIQQVVRGDSAAYFCASSRQGVGQPQHFGDGTRLSIL.

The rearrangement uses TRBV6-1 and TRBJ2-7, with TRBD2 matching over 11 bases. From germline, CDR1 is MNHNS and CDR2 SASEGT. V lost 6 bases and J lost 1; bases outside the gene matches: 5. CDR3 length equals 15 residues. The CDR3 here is CASRVLAGASYEQYF. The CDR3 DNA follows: TGTGCCAGCAGAGTACTAGCGGGGGCGTCCTACGAGCAGTACTTC.

The DNA of the CDR3 is TGTGCCAGCACTGAGCGGGGGCCCTCGTATGAGCAGTTCTTC. This encodes CASTERGPSYEQFF. V usage is TRBV2 and J usage is TRBJ2-1; 8 bases fit TRBD2. CDR1 is SNHLY, CDR2 FYNNEI, per germline. CDR3 length: 14 residues. V lost 7 bases to trimming and J lost 8 bases; unmatched junction nucleotides: 10.

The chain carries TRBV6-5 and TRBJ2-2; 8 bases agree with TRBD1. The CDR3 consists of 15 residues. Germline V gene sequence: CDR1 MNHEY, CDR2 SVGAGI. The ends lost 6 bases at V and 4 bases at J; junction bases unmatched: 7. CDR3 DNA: TGTGCCAGCAGACTCAGGGGGCCGGGCACCGGGGAGCTGTTTTTT. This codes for CASRLRGPGTGELFF.

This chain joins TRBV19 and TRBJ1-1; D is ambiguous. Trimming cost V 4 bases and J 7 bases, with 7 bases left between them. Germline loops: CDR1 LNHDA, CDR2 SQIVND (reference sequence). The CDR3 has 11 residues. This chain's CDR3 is CASSRQIEAFF. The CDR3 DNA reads TGTGCCAGTAGTAGGCAGATTGAAGCTTTCTTT.

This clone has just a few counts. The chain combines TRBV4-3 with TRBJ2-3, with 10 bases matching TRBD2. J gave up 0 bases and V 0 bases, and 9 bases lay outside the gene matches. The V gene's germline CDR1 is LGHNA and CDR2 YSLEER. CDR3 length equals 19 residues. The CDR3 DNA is TGCGCCAGCAGCCAAGATTGGGCTAGCGGGGGCCTCAGCACAGATACGCAGTATTTT. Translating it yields CASSQDWASGGLSTDTQYF.

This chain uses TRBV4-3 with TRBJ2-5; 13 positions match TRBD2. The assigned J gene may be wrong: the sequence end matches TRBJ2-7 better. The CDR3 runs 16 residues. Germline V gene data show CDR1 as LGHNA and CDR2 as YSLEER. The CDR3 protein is CASSQELAGGYYEQYF. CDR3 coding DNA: TGCGCCAGCAGCCAGGAACTAGCGGGGGGGTATTACGAGCAGTACTTC.

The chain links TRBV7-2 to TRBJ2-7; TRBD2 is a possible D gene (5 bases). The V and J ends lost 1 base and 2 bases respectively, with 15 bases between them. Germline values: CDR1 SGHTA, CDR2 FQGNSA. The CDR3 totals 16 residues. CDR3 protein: CASSLEGSGIPYEQYF. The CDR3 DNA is TGTGCCAGCAGCTTAGAAGGGAGCGGTATTCCCTACGAGCAGTACTTC. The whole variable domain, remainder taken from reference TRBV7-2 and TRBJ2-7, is GAGVSQSPSNKVTEKGKDVELRCDPISGHTALYWYRQSLGQGLEFLIYFQGNSAPDKSGLPSDRFSAERTGGSVSTLTIQRTQQEDSAVYLCASSLEGSGIPYEQYFGPGTRLTVT.

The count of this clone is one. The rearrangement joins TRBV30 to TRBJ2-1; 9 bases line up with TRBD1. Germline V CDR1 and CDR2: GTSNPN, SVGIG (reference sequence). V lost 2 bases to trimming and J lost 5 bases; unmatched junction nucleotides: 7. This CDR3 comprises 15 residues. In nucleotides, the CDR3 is TGTGCCTGGAGTAGAGGGACAGGGCACCACAATGAGCAGTTCTTC. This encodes CAWSRGTGHHNEQFF.

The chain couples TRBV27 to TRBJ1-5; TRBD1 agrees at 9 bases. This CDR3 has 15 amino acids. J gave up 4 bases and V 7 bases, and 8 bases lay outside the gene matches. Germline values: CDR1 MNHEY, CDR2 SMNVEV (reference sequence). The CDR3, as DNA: TGTGCCAGCAAAAAGGGACAGGGAGGTAATCAGCCCCAGCATTTT. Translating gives CASKKGQGGNQPQHF.

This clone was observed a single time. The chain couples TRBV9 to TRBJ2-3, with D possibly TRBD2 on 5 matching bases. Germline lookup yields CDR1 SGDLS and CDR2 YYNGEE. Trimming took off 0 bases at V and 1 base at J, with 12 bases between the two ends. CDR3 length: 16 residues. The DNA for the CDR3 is TGTGCCAGCAGCGTAGGTACTAGAGTCCGCACAGATACGCAGTATTTT. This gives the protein CASSVGTRVRTDTQYF.

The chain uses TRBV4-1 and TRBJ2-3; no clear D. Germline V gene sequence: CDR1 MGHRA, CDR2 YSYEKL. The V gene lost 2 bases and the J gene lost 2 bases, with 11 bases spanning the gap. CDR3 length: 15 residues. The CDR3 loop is CASSQTVSFTDTQYF. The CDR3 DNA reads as TGCGCCAGCAGCCAAACAGTATCTTTCACAGATACGCAGTATTTT.

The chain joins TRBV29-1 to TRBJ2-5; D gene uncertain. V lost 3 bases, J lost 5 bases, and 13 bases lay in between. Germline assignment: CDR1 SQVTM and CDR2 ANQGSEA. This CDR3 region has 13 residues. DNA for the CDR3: TGCAGCGTTGACGTAACGGGTAGGGAGACCCAGTACTTC. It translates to CSVDVTGRETQYF. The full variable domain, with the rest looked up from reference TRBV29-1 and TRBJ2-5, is SAVISQKPSRDICQRGTSLTIQCQVDSQVTMMFWYRQQPGQSLTLIATANQGSEATYESGFVIDKFPISRPNLTFSTLTVSNMSPEDSSIYLCSVDVTGRETQYFGPGTRLLVL.

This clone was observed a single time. CDR3 coding DNA: TGTGCCAGCAGCCACGGGACAGGGAACACTGAAGCTTTCTTT. Its translation is CASSHGTGNTEAFF. The rearrangement links TRBV7-9 to TRBJ1-1, with TRBD1 matching over 8 bases. The CDR3 has 14 amino acids. The germline V gene encodes CDR1 SEHNR and CDR2 FQNEAQ (reference sequence). The trim removed 5 bases at V and 1 base at J, leaving 3 bases unmatched.

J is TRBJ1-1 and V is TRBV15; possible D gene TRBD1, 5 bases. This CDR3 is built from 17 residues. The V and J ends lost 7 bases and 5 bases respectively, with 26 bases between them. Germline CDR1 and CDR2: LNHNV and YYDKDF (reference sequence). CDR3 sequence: CATTSTGLPLVGTEAFF. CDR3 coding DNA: TGTGCCACCACCTCCACAGGCTTGCCGCTCGTGGGGACTGAAGCTTTCTTT.

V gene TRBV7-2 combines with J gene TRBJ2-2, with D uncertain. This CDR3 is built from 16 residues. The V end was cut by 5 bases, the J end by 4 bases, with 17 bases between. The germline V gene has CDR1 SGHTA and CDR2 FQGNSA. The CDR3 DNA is TGTGCCAGCAGCCCCTCCCAGACTCTTTCCACCGGGGAGCTGTTTTTT. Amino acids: CASSPSQTLSTGELFF.

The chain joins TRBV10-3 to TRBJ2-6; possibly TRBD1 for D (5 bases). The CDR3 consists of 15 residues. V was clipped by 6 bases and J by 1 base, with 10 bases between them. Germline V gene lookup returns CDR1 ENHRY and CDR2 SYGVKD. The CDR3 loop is CAIRTVNSGANVLTF. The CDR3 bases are TGTGCCATCAGGACAGTTAATTCTGGGGCCAACGTCCTGACTTTC.

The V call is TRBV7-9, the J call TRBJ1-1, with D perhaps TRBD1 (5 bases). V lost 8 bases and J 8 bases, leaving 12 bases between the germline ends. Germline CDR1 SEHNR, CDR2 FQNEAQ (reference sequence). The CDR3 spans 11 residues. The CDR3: CASGRGIEAFF. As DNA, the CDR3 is TGTGCCAGCGGGAGGGGAATCGAAGCTTTCTTT. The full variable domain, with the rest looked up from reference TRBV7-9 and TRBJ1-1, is DTGVSQNPRHKITKRGQNVTFRCDPISEHNRLYWYRQTLGQGPEFLTYFQNEAQLEKSRLLSDRFSAERPKGSFSTLEIQRTEQGDSAMYLCASGRGIEAFFGQGTRLTVV.

As DNA, the CDR3 is TGTGCCAGCAGCGCGGGGGGATCAACAGGCGGGGAGCTGTTTTTT. This gives the protein CASSAGGSTGGELFF. The V and J genes are TRBV9 and TRBJ2-2; 7 bases are a match to TRBD2. V lost 3 bases to trimming and J lost 7 bases; unmatched junction nucleotides: 9. Germline lookup yields CDR1 SGDLS and CDR2 YYNGEE. The CDR3 extends over 15 amino acids.

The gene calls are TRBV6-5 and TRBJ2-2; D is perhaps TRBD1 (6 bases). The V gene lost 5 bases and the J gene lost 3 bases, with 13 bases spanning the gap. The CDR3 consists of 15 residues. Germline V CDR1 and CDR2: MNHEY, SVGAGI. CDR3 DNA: TGTGCCAGCAGTCGGACAGCTAGATACACCGGGGAGCTGTTTTTT. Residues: CASSRTARYTGELFF.

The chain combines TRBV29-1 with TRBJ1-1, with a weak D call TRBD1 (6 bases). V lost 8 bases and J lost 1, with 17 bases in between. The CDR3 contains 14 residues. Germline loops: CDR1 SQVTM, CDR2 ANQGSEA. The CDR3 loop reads CSPSGDGKNTEAFF. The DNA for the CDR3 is TGCAGCCCCTCAGGGGACGGAAAGAACACTGAAGCTTTCTTT.

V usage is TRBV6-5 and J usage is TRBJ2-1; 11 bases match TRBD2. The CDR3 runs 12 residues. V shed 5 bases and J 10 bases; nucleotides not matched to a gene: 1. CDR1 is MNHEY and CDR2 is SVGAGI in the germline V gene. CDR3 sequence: CASSRTSGEQFF. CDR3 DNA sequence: TGTGCCAGCAGTCGGACTAGCGGGGAGCAGTTCTTC.

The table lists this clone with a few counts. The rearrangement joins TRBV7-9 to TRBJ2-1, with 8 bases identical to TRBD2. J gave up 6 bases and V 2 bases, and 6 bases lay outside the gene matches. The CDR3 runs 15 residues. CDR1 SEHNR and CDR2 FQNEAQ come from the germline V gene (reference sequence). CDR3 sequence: CASSLRSGGLNEQFF. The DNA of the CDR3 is TGTGCCAGCAGCTTACGGTCGGGAGGGCTCAATGAGCAGTTCTTC.

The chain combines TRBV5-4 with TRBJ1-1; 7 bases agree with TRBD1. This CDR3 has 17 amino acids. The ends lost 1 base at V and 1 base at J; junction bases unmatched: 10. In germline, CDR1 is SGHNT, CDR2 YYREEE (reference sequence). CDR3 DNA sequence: TGTGCCAGCAGCTTGCCATCGGACAGGCCGGCGAACACTGAAGCTTTCTTT. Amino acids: CASSLPSDRPANTEAFF.